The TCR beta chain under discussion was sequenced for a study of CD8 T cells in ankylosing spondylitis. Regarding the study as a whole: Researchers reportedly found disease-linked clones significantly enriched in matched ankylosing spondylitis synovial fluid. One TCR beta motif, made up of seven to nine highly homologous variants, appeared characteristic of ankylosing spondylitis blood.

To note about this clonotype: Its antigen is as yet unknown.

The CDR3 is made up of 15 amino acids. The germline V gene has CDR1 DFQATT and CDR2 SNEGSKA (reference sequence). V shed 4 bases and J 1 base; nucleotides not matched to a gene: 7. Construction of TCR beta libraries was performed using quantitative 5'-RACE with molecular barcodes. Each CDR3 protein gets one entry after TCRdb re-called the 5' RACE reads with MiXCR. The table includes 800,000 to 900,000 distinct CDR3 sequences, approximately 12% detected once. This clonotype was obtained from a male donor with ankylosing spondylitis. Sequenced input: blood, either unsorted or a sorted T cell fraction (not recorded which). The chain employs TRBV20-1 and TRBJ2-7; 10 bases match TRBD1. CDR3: CSATRTGGSSYEQYF. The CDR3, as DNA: TGCAGTGCTACACGGACAGGGGGTTCGTCCTACGAGCAGTACTTC.